The 21 T cell receptor beta chains in this list originate from one sample, sequenced in a study of cytomegalovirus exposure and HLA in healthy donors. Here immunoSEQ multiplex PCR was the method, and the copy in TCRdb shows in-frame clones only, minus some. The data hold 75,000 to 85,000 clones, with approximately 91% observed a single time. The sample comprised PBMCs. Receptor source: a man aged 25-45 years in good health and CMV-seronegative.

The chain employs TRBV10-1 and TRBJ2-1; 9 bases fit TRBD2. Germline CDR1 reads WNHNN; CDR2 reads SYGVQD (reference sequence). V shed 0 bases, J shed 3 bases, and the junction held 9 bases outside the gene matches. The CDR3 loop spans 18 amino acids. In nucleotides, the CDR3 is TGCGCCAGCAGTGAGTCGACGGTGCTGCGGGGGGGCTACAATGAGCAGTTCTTC. It specifies CASSESTVLRGGYNEQFF.

The CDR3 nucleotides are TGTGCCAGCAGTTCTATACTATGGACTAGCGTCTCCTACAATGAGCAGTTCTTC. It translates to CASSSILWTSVSYNEQFF. The chain combines TRBV28 with TRBJ2-1; 9 nucleotides agree with TRBD2. The CDR3 covers 18 residues. Germline CDR1 and CDR2: MDHEN and SYDVKM. J gave up 0 bases and V 4 bases, and 10 bases lay outside the gene matches.

This chain uses TRBV5-4 with TRBJ2-7; maybe TRBD2 (5 bases). CDR3 length: 11 amino acids. CDR1 is SGHNT, CDR2 YYREEE, per germline (reference sequence). V lost 4 bases, J lost 7 bases, and 9 bases lay in between. The CDR3, as DNA: TGTGCCAGCAGCCGGGGATTAGAGCAGTACTTC. This codes for CASSRGLEQYF.

This clone was seen only a few times. Written as DNA, the CDR3 is TGTGCCAGCTCACCAGAATCAGGACACTACACCTTC. Protein: CASSPESGHYTF. The chain uses TRBV18 and TRBJ1-2; D may be TRBD1 (5 bases). The CDR3 has 12 residues. V lost 2 bases and J lost 10, with 11 bases in between. Germline CDR1 and CDR2: KGHSH and LQKENI.

V is TRBV11-2 and J is TRBJ2-3; 9 bases are shared with TRBD1. Germline CDR1 and CDR2: SGHAT and FQNNGV. V dropped 1 base and J dropped 0; count of bases not matched to a gene: 5. The CDR3 is made up of 17 amino acids. CDR3 protein: CASSLGGTGWSTDTQYF. In DNA form, the CDR3 reads TGTGCCAGCAGCTTAGGAGGGACAGGGTGGAGCACAGATACGCAGTATTTT.

The rearrangement uses TRBV18 and TRBJ2-1; D perhaps matches TRBD2 (5 bases). CDR1 and CDR2 from the germline V gene are KGHSH and LQKENI. V shed 7 bases and J shed 7 bases, with 17 bases lying between them. This CDR3 is 14 amino acids long. The CDR3 reads CASYEGLHQNEQFF. The CDR3 region has the DNA TGTGCCAGCTACGAAGGACTCCACCAGAATGAGCAGTTCTTC.

The CDR3 sequence: CASSPRVLAGVRVKYTGELFF. Written as DNA, the CDR3 is TGTGCCAGCAGTCCCCGAGTACTAGCGGGAGTTAGGGTTAAGTACACCGGGGAGCTGTTTTTT. The rearrangement links TRBV28 to TRBJ2-2; TRBD2 matches 11 bases. The length of the CDR3 is 21 residues. CDR1 is MDHEN and CDR2 is SYDVKM in the germline V gene. V dropped 5 bases and J dropped 3; count of bases not matched to a gene: 20.

This clone appeared a few times. The CDR3 sequence: CASTIAGALNEQFF. The CDR3 DNA reads TGTGCCAGCACAATAGCGGGGGCCCTCAATGAGCAGTTCTTC. J is TRBJ2-1 and V is TRBV2; 9 nucleotides line up with TRBD2. J was trimmed by 6 bases and V by 7 bases; bases with no gene match: 7. CDR3 size: 14 residues. In germline, CDR1 is SNHLY, CDR2 FYNNEI. The full variable domain, completed using reference TRBV2 and TRBJ2-1, is EPEVTQTPSHQVTQMGQEVILRCVPISNHLYFYWYRQILGQKVEFLVSFYNNEISEKSEIFDDQFSVERPDGSNFTLKIRSTKLEDSAMYFCASTIAGALNEQFFGPGTRLTVL.

The V gene is TRBV5-1, the J gene TRBJ1-1; TRBD1 is a possible D gene (6 bases). The CDR3 has 13 residues. Trimming removed 3 bases at V and 6 bases at J, with 12 bases between. The V gene's germline CDR1 is SGHRS and CDR2 YFSETQ. The CDR3 sequence: CASSYGQSAEAFF. In nucleotides, the CDR3 is TGCGCCAGCAGCTACGGACAGTCGGCTGAAGCTTTCTTT.

V gene TRBV7-9 combines with J gene TRBJ2-5, with 11 bases identical to TRBD2. Germline V CDR1 and CDR2: SEHNR, FQNEAQ (reference sequence). The trim removed 5 bases at V and 3 bases at J, leaving 5 bases unmatched. This CDR3 has 15 amino acids. The CDR3 loop is CASSNQGLAEETQYF. The CDR3 region has the DNA TGTGCCAGCAGCAATCAGGGACTAGCGGAAGAGACCCAGTACTTC.

The genes are TRBV6-5 and TRBJ1-6; D gene uncertain. Germline CDR1 MNHEY, CDR2 SVGAGI. V lost 5 bases and J lost 4, with 9 bases in between. This CDR3 is 14 amino acids long. The CDR3, as DNA: TGTGCCAGCAGTAGAGACATATATAATTCACCCCTCCACTTT. Encoded protein: CASSRDIYNSPLHF.

The chain uses TRBV27 and TRBJ1-3, with 7 bases aligning to TRBD1. Germline assignment: CDR1 MNHEY and CDR2 SMNVEV (reference sequence). J lost 4 bases, V lost 8 bases, and 8 bases had no gene match. The CDR3 totals 14 residues. This chain's CDR3 is CASSPGGPGNTIYF. DNA of the CDR3: TGTGCCAGCTCCCCAGGGGGGCCGGGAAACACCATATATTTT.

The chain has TRBV7-3 and TRBJ2-3; a possible D gene is TRBD2 (6 bases). Deletions cut 2 bases from V and 1 base from J, with 10 bases between. CDR1 SGHTA and CDR2 FQGTGA come from the germline V gene. The CDR3 runs 15 residues. DNA of the CDR3: TGTGCCAGCAGCTTAGTGGCGGGACGCACAGATACGCAGTATTTT. Its translation is CASSLVAGRTDTQYF. Complete variable domain (other parts from reference TRBV7-3 and TRBJ2-3): GAGVSQTPSNKVTEKGKYVELRCDPISGHTALYWYRQSLGQGPEFLIYFQGTGAADDSGLPNDRFFAVRPEGSVSTLKIQRTERGDSAVYLCASSLVAGRTDTQYFGPGTRLTVL.

The gene calls are TRBV4-2 and TRBJ2-1, with D perhaps TRBD2 (7 bases). The V end lost 0 bases, the J end lost 4 bases, and 10 bases lay between the germline ends. CDR3 length: 15 residues. Looked up from germline, CDR1 is LGHNA and CDR2 is YNFKEQ. CDR3 loop: CASSQERGRYNEQFF. In DNA form, the CDR3 reads TGTGCCAGCAGCCAAGAGCGGGGGCGGTACAATGAGCAGTTCTTC.

The chain combines TRBV28 with TRBJ1-4; 7 nucleotides agree with TRBD1. Germline lookup yields CDR1 MDHEN and CDR2 SYDVKM. There are 17 residues in the CDR3. J lost 7 bases, V lost 4 bases, and 15 bases had no gene match. This chain's CDR3 is CASSSSANRGVVEKLFF. The CDR3 DNA follows: TGTGCCAGCAGTTCCTCGGCAAACAGGGGCGTCGTTGAAAAACTGTTTTTT.

The chain combines TRBV28 with TRBJ2-1, with D possibly matching TRBD1 (5 bases). Trimming took 1 base from V and 6 from J, leaving 10 bases between them. The CDR3 has 14 residues. Germline assignment: CDR1 MDHEN and CDR2 SYDVKM. CDR3 protein: CASSLFQGFNEQFF. DNA for the CDR3: TGTGCCAGCAGTTTATTTCAGGGTTTCAATGAGCAGTTCTTC.

This chain links TRBV28 with TRBJ1-5; 10 nucleotides agree with TRBD1. The CDR3 sequence is 15 residues long. Looked up from germline, CDR1 is MDHEN and CDR2 is SYDVKM. V dropped 3 bases and J dropped 6; count of bases not matched to a gene: 5. CDR3: CASSFWTGGVQPQHF. Written as DNA, the CDR3 is TGTGCCAGCAGTTTCTGGACAGGGGGAGTTCAGCCCCAGCATTTT. The full variable domain, completed using reference TRBV28 and TRBJ1-5, is DVKVTQSSRYLVKRTGEKVFLECVQDMDHENMFWYRQDPGLGLRLIYFSYDVKMKEKGDIPEGYSVSREKKERFSLILESASTNQTSMYLCASSFWTGGVQPQHFGDGTRLSIL.

This clone was counted a single time. The chain combines TRBV27 with TRBJ1-1; 7 bases align to TRBD1. Per the germline V gene, CDR1 is MNHEY and CDR2 is SMNVEV (reference sequence). The CDR3 runs 13 residues. Germline trimming cut 6 bases from V and 5 bases from J; bases unmatched to any gene: 6. CDR3 amino acids: CASRTGRVTEAFF. The CDR3 nucleotides read TGTGCCAGCAGGACAGGGAGAGTTACTGAAGCTTTCTTT.

A few counts support this clone. The V and J genes are TRBV19 and TRBJ2-7; D perhaps matches TRBD2 (6 bases). Germline V CDR1 and CDR2: LNHDA, SQIVND (reference sequence). This CDR3 is 15 amino acids long. V was shortened by 3 bases and J by 3 bases, with 15 bases between the two germline ends. CDR3 amino acids: CASSIERAQYYEQYF. In nucleotides, the CDR3 is TGTGCCAGTAGTATTGAGCGGGCGCAGTACTACGAGCAGTACTTC.

The chain has TRBV15 and TRBJ2-7, with 8 bases that match TRBD2. The CDR3 contains 16 residues. Germline V gene sequence: CDR1 LNHNV, CDR2 YYDKDF (reference sequence). V lost 4 bases and J lost 7; bases outside the gene matches: 15. In DNA, the CDR3 is TGTGCCACCAGCACAGCCACTGGGGCGGGAGGAAATGAGCAGTACTTC. Translating gives CATSTATGAGGNEQYF.

CDR3 nucleotides: TGTGCCAGCAGTCGCCCAGGGGTAATTGGCTATGGCTACACCTTC. Translation gives CASSRPGVIGYGYTF. The chain combines TRBV28 with TRBJ1-2; perhaps TRBD1 as D (6 bases). From germline, CDR1 is MDHEN and CDR2 SYDVKM. The CDR3 consists of 15 residues. Trimming took 5 bases from V and 4 from J, leaving 17 bases between them.